These 9 T cell receptor beta chains were all obtained from the same sample, sequenced in a study of blood T cell repertoires in COVID-19. TCRdb keeps only in-frame clones here, not all; method: immunoSEQ multiplex PCR. Of some 80,000 clones in the sample, 88% are singletons; the top ten hold about 21%. Sequencing was carried out using peripheral blood. All receptors derive from a human donor in a cohort sampled during active COVID-19.

V is TRBV11-2 and J is TRBJ1-1; TRBD1 aligns across 7 bases. V lost 3 bases and J lost 11; bases outside the gene matches: 12. CDR3 length equals 14 residues. The germline V gene has CDR1 SGHAT and CDR2 FQNNGV. CDR3 nucleotides: TGTGCCAGCAGCTTTAAATCCAGGGGGGATACGGCTTTCTTT. Translated, it gives CASSFKSRGDTAFF.

The V gene is TRBV28, the J gene TRBJ2-1, with 8 bases that match TRBD1. Germline-derived CDR1 and CDR2 are MDHEN and SYDVKM. V trimming: 5 bases; J trimming: 8 bases; junction bases outside the gene matches: 2. The CDR3 is 12 amino acids. The CDR3 DNA is TGTGCCAGCAGTCCACAGGGGGATGAGCAGTTCTTC. It codes for CASSPQGDEQFF.

V usage is TRBV7-9 and J usage is TRBJ2-7; D might be TRBD1 (5 bases). V lost 3 bases to trimming and J lost 2 bases, with 11 bases between them. The CDR3 contains 14 residues. CDR1 and CDR2 from the germline V gene are SEHNR and FQNEAQ (reference sequence). The CDR3 sequence is CASSFRGNPYEQYF. For the CDR3, the DNA is TGTGCCAGCAGCTTTAGGGGCAATCCCTACGAGCAGTACTTC. Full variable domain (outside the CDR3, taken from reference TRBV7-9 and TRBJ2-7): DTGVSQNPRHKITKRGQNVTFRCDPISEHNRLYWYRQTLGQGPEFLTYFQNEAQLEKSRLLSDRFSAERPKGSFSTLEIQRTEQGDSAMYLCASSFRGNPYEQYFGPGTRLTVT.

The chain has TRBV6-5 and TRBJ2-3; tentative D call: TRBD2 (6 bases). Germline V gives CDR1 MNHEY, CDR2 SVGAGI. The CDR3 extends over 15 amino acids. V lost 4 bases, J lost 10 bases, and 21 bases lay in between. The CDR3 loop is CASSSSYGGAISQYF. The CDR3 DNA follows: TGTGCCAGCAGTTCGTCTTACGGGGGAGCTATATCGCAGTATTTT.

This clone was detected only once. The chain employs TRBV10-2 and TRBJ2-6; no firm D call. This CDR3 spans 14 amino acids. The ends were cut back, 1 base at V and 3 bases at J, with 4 bases in the middle. CDR1 WSHSY and CDR2 SAAADI come from the germline V gene. The CDR3 nucleotides are TGCGCCAGCAGTGAGTACGGTGGGGCCAACGTCCTGACTTTC. Translating it yields CASSEYGGANVLTF.

This rearrangement joins TRBV10-2 to TRBJ1-1; TRBD1 aligns across 7 bases. V lost 7 bases and J lost 7; bases outside the gene matches: 6. Germline-derived CDR1 and CDR2 are WSHSY and SAAADI. The CDR3 is 12 residues long. As DNA, the CDR3 is TGCGCCAGCACGCCGGGACAGAATGAAGCTTTCTTT. Translating gives CASTPGQNEAFF.

The chain joins TRBV3-1 (or the pseudogene TRBV3-2) to TRBJ2-7; TRBD2 matches 12 bases. Looked up from germline, CDR1 is LGHDT and CDR2 is YNNKEL (reference sequence). V shed 4 bases and J 2 bases; nucleotides not matched to a gene: 3. There are 15 residues in the CDR3. DNA for the CDR3: TGTGCCAGCAGCCGCCGGACTAGCGGGACCTACGAGCAGTACTTC. Protein: CASSRRTSGTYEQYF.

The chain carries TRBV19 and TRBJ2-5; 7 bases line up with TRBD2. The trim removed 6 bases at V and 5 bases at J, leaving 6 bases unmatched. Germline V lookup: CDR1 LNHDA, CDR2 SQIVND (reference sequence). The CDR3 length is 13 residues. The CDR3 protein is CASSLTSVETQYF. The CDR3 coding sequence is TGTGCCAGTAGCCTCACTAGCGTTGAGACCCAGTACTTC.

V usage is TRBV6-1 and J usage is TRBJ2-7; tentative D call: TRBD2 (6 bases). Germline V gives CDR1 MNHNS, CDR2 SASEGT. The CDR3 length is 16 residues. V lost 0 bases to trimming and J lost 2 bases, with 14 bases between them. CDR3 nucleotide sequence: TGTGCCAGCAGTGAAGCGCGGCGGGATCCAGCCTACGAGCAGTACTTC. Its translation: CASSEARRDPAYEQYF.